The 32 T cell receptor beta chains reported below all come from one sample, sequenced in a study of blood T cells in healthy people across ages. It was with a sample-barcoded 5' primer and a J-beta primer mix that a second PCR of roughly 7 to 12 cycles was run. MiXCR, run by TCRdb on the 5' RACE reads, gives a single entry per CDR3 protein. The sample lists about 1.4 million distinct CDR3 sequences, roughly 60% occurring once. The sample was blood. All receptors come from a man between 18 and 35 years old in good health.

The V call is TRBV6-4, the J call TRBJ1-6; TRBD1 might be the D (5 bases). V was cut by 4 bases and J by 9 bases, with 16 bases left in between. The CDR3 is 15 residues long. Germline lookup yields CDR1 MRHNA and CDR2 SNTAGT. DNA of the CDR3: TGTGCCAGCAGTGGGGGCCGTCGGGGTTCTTCACCCCTCCACTTT. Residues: CASSGGRRGSSPLHF.

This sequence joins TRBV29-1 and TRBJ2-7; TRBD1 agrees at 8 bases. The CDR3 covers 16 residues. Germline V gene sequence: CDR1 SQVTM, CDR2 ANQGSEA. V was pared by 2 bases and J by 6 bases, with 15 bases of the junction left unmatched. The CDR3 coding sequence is TGCAGCGTTGAACTAGGGGGGACAGGTACTGTCAGCGAGCAGTACTTC. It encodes CSVELGGTGTVSEQYF.

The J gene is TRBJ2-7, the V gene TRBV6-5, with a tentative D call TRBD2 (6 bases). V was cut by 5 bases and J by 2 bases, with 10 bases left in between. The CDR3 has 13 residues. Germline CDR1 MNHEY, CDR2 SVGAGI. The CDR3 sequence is CASSAPGAYEQYF. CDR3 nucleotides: TGTGCCAGCAGTGCTCCGGGAGCCTACGAGCAGTACTTC.

This CDR3 reads CSATSAETQYF. DNA for the CDR3: TGCAGCGCGACTAGCGCGGAGACCCAGTACTTC. This sequence joins TRBV29-1 and TRBJ2-7; 8 bases map to TRBD2. The closer fit of TRBJ2-5 to the DNA end suggests the J call may be wrong. The CDR3 totals 11 residues. The germline V gene encodes CDR1 SQVTM and CDR2 ANQGSEA.

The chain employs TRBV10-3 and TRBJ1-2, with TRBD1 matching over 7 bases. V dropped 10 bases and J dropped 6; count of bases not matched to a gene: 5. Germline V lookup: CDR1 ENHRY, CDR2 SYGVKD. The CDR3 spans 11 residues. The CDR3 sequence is CATGTGDGYTF. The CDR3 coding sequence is TGTGCCACCGGTACAGGGGATGGCTACACCTTC.

In DNA form, the CDR3 reads TGCGCCAGCAGCGCGCTGGGAGCGCAAGAGACCCAGTACTTC. It codes for CASSALGAQETQYF. The rearrangement joins TRBV5-1 to TRBJ2-5; weak D call: TRBD2 (5 bases). V was pared by 4 bases and J by 2 bases, with 12 bases between. This CDR3 region has 14 residues. Germline assignment: CDR1 SGHRS and CDR2 YFSETQ.

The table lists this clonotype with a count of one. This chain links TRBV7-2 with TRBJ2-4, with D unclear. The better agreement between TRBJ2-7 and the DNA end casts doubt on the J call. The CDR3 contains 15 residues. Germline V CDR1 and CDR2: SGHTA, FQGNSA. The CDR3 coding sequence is TGTGCCAGCAGCCAATCATTAACGACGGGCTACGAGCAGTACTTC. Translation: CASSQSLTTGYEQYF.

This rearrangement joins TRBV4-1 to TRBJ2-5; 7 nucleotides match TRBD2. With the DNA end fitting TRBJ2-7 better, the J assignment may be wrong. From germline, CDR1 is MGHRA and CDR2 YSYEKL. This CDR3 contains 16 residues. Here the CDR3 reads CASSQEKRDGNREQYF. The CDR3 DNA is TGCGCCAGCAGCCAAGAAAAGCGGGACGGTAACCGCGAGCAGTACTTC.

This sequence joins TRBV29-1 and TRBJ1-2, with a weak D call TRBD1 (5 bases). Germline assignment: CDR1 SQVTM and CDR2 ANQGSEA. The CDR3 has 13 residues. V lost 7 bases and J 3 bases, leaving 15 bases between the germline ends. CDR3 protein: CSASGGIDYGYTF. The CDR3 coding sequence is TGCAGCGCCTCGGGGGGAATCGACTATGGCTACACCTTC.

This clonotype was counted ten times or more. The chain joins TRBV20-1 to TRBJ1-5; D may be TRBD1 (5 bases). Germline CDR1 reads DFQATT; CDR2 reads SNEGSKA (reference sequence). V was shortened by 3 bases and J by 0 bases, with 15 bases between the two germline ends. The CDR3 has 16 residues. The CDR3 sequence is CSASLGVVYSNQPQHF. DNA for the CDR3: TGCAGTGCTAGTCTGGGGGTGGTATATAGCAATCAGCCCCAGCATTTT.

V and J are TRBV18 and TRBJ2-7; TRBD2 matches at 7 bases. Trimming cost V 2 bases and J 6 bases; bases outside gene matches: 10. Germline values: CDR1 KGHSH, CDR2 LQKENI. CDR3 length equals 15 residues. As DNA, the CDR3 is TGTGCCAGCTCACCAGGCGGGAGAGGGCTCAGCGAGCAGTACTTC. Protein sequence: CASSPGGRGLSEQYF.

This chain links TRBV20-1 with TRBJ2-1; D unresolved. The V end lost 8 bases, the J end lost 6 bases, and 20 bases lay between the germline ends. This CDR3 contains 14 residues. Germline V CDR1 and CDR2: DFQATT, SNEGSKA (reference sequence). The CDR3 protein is CSPTFEDRRNEQFF. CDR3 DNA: TGCAGTCCCACCTTCGAGGATCGGCGCAATGAGCAGTTCTTC.

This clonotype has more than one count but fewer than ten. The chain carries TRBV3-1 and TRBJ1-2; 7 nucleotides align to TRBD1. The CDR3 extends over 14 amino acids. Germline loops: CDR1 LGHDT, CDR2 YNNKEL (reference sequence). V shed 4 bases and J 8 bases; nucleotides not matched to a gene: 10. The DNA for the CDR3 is TGTGCCAGCAGCCGACAGGACAGGACCGTAGGCTACACCTTC. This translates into CASSRQDRTVGYTF.

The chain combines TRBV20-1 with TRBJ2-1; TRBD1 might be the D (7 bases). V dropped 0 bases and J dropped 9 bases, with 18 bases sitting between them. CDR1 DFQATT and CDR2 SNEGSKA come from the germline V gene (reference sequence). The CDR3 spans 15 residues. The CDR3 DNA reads TGCAGTGCTAGAGATGTGGGGCAGGGGGGCTTTGAGCAGTTCTTC. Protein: CSARDVGQGGFEQFF.

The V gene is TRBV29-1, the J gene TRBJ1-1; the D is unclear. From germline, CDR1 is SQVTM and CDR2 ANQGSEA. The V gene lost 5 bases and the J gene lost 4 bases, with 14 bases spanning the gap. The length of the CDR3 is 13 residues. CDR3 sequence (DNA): TGCAGCGTTACTGAGGTATTGATCACTGAAGCTTTCTTT. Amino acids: CSVTEVLITEAFF.

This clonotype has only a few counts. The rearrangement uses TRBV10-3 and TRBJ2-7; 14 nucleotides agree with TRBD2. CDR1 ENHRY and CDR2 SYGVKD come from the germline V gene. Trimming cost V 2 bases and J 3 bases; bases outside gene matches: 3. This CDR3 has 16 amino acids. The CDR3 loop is CAISEPGTSGGYEQYF. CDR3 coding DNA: TGTGCCATCAGTGAGCCCGGGACTAGCGGGGGCTACGAGCAGTACTTC.

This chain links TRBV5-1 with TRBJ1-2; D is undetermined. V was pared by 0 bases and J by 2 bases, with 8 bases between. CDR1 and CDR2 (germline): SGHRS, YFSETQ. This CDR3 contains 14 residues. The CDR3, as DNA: TGCGCCAGCAGCTTGGAGTTAAGGAACTATGGCTACACCTTC. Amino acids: CASSLELRNYGYTF.

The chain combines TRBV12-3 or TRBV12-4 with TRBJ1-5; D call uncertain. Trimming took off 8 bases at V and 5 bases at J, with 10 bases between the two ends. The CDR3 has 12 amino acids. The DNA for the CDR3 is TGTGCCAGCCGGCAGTCGGATCAGCCCCAGCATTTT. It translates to CASRQSDQPQHF.

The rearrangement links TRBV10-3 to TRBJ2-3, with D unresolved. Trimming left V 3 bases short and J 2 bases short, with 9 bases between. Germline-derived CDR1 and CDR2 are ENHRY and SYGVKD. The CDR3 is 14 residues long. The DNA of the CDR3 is TGTGCCATCAGTGATGCGGCCCCCACAGATACGCAGTATTTT. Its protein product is CAISDAAPTDTQYF.

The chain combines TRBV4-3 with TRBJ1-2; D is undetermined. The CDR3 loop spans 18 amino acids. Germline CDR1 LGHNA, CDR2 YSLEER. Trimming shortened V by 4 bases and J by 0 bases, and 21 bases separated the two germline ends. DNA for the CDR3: TGCGCCAGCAGCCTTCGGCGGGAAAAGAATTTAGCTAACTATGGCTACACCTTC. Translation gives CASSLRREKNLANYGYTF.

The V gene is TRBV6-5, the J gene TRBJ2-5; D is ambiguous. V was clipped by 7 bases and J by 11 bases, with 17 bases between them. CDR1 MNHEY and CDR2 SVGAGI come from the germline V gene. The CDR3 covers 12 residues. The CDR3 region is CASTKTDNEQYF. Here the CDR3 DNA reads TGTGCCAGCACAAAAACTGACAATGAGCAGTACTTC.

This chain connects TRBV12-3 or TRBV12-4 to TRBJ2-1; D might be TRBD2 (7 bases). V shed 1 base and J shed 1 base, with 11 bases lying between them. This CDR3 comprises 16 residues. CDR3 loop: CASSLGTAGSYNEQFF. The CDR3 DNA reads TGTGCCAGCAGTTTAGGGACAGCGGGATCCTACAATGAGCAGTTCTTC.

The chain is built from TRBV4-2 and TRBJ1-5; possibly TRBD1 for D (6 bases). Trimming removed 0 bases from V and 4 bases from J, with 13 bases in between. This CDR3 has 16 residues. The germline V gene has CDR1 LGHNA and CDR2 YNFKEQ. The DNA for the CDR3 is TGTGCCAGCAGCCAAGATTTTGGACAGACGAATCAGCCCCAGCATTTT. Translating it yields CASSQDFGQTNQPQHF.

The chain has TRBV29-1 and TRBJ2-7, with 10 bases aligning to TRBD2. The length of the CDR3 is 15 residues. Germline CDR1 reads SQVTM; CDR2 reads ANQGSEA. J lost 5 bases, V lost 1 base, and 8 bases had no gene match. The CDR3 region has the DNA TGCAGCGTTGAAGGTCTAGCGGGAGCAGTCGACGAGCAGTACTTC. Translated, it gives CSVEGLAGAVDEQYF.

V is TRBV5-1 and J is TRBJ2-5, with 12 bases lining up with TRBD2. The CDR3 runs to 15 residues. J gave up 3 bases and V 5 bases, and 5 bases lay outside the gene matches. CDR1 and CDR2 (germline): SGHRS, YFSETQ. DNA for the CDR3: TGCGCCAGCAGAGCTCGACTAGCGGGAGAAGAGACCCAGTACTTC. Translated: CASRARLAGEETQYF.

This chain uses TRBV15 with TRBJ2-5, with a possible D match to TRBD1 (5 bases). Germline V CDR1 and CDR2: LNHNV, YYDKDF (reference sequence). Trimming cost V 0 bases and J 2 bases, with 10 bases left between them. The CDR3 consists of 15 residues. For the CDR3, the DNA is TGTGCCACCAGCAGAGATAGAAGACAGCAAGAGACCCAGTACTTC. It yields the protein CATSRDRRQQETQYF.

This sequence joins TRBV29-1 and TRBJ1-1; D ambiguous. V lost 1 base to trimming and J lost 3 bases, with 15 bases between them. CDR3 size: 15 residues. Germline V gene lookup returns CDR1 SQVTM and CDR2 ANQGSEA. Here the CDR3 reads CSVEVWAGWHTEAFF. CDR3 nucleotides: TGCAGCGTTGAAGTTTGGGCCGGATGGCACACTGAAGCTTTCTTT.

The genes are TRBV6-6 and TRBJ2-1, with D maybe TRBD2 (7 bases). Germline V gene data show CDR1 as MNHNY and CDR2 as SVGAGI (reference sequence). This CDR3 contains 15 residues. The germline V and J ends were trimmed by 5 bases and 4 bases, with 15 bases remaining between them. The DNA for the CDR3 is TGTGCCAGCAGTCGGACCCGGGGGGCATACAATGAGCAGTTCTTC. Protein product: CASSRTRGAYNEQFF.

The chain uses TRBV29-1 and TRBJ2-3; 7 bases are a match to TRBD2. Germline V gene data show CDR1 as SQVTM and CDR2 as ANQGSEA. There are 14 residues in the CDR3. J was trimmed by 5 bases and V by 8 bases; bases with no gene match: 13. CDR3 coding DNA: TGCAGCTTACTGGGCGGGGGAGTGGGAGATACGCAGTATTTT. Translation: CSLLGGGVGDTQYF.

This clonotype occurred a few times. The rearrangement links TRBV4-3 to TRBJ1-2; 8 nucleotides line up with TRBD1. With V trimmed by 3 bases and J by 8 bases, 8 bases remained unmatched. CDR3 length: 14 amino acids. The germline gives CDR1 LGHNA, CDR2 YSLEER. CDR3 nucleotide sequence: TGCGCCAGCAGCCATTACCAGGGGGCGGAGGGCTACACCTTC. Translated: CASSHYQGAEGYTF.

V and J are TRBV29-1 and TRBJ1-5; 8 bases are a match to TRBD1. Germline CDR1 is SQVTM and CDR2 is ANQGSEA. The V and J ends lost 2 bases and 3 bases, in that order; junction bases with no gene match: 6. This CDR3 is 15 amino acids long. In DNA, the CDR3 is TGCAGCGTTGAATCGACAGGGGAAGCCAATCAGCCCCAGCATTTT. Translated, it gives CSVESTGEANQPQHF.

The CDR3 loop is CASRTRPGGVNTQYF. DNA of the CDR3: TGTGCCAGCAGAACTCGCCCGGGGGGCGTGAATACGCAGTATTTT. J is TRBJ2-3 and V is TRBV6-2 or TRBV6-3; tentative D call: TRBD2 (7 bases). V lost 6 bases, J lost 7 bases, and 20 bases lay in between. CDR1 MNHEY and CDR2 SVGEGT come from the germline V gene. The CDR3 loop spans 15 amino acids.